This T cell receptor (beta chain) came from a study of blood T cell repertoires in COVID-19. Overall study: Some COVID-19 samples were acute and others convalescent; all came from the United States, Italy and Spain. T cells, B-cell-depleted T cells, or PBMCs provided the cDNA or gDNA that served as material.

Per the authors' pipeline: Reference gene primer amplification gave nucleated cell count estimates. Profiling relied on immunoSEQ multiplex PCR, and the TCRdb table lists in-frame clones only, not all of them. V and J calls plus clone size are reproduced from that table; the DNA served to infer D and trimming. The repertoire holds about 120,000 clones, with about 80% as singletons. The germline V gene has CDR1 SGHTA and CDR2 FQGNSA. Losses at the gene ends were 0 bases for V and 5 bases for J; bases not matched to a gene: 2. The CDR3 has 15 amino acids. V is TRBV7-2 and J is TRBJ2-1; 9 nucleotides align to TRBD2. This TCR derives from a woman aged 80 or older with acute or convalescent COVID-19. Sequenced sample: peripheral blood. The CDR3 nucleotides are TGTGCCAGCAGCTTAGCTCTAGCGGGAAACAATGAGCAGTTCTTC. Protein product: CASSLALAGNNEQFF.